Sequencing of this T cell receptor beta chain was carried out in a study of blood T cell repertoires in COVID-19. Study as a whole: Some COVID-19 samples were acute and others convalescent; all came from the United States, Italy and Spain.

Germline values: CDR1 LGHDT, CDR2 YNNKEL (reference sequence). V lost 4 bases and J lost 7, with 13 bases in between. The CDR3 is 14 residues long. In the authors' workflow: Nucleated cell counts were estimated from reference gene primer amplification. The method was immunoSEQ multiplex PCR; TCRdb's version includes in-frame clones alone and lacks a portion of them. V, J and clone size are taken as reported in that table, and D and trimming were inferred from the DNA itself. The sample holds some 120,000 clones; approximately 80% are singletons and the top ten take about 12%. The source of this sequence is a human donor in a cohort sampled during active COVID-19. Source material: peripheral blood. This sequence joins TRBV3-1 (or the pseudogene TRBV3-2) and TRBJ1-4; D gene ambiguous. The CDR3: CASSPAPAGEKLFF. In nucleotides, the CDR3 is TGTGCCAGCAGCCCCGCCCCGGCAGGTGAAAAACTGTTTTTT.